One sample yielded the 10 T cell receptor beta chains listed below, sequenced in a study of T cells in Graves' hyperthyroidism and ophthalmopathy. TCR beta CDR3 regions were amplified from RNA transcripts. Researchers ran a first-round RT-PCR on the TCR CDR3 using the HTBI primer set. TCRdb recomputed calls from the multiplex PCR reads with MiXCR, one row per CDR3 protein. The sample yields roughly 750,000 distinct CDR3 sequences, about 16% seen once. Sequencing input: blood. The receptors here all came from a man aged 18-30 years with Graves' hyperthyroidism.

In this sample, this clonotype turned up many times. The chain joins TRBV11-2 to TRBJ2-1; D is perhaps TRBD1 or TRBD2 (5 bases each). This CDR3 spans 18 amino acids. V was cut by 1 base and J by 2 bases, with 18 bases left in between. Germline V gene sequence: CDR1 SGHAT, CDR2 FQNNGV. The CDR3 bases are TGTGCCAGCAGCTTAGGGACGAGGGGCCAATTCCCCTACAATGAGCAGTTCTTC. Protein sequence: CASSLGTRGQFPYNEQFF.

This clonotype has more than one count but fewer than ten. This chain connects TRBV2 to TRBJ2-7; TRBD2 matches at 8 bases. Germline CDR1 SNHLY, CDR2 FYNNEI. The CDR3 spans 15 residues. Unmatched junction bases numbered 4, after V lost 1 base and J lost 2 bases. For the CDR3, the DNA is TGTGCCAGCAGTGAAGGAGGAGCGGGAGCCTACGAGCAGTACTTC. Protein: CASSEGGAGAYEQYF.

This clonotype occurred many times. The V call is TRBV28, the J call TRBJ2-3, with a tentative D call TRBD1 (5 bases). This CDR3 comprises 12 residues. Germline CDR1 is MDHEN and CDR2 is SYDVKM. V lost 6 bases and J 8 bases, leaving 12 bases between the germline ends. The CDR3 reads CASSLEGVTQYF. CDR3 bases: TGTGCCAGCAGCCTCGAAGGGGTTACGCAGTATTTT.

This clonotype was detected ten times or more. The gene calls are TRBV3-1 and TRBJ2-7, with 8 bases identical to TRBD1. Germline CDR1 reads LGHDT; CDR2 reads YNNKEL (reference sequence). This CDR3 has 15 residues. Unmatched junction bases numbered 7, after V lost 0 bases and J lost 6 bases. The CDR3: CASSQDRNRGSEQYF. The CDR3 bases are TGTGCCAGCAGCCAAGATCGCAACAGGGGGTCCGAGCAGTACTTC.

This clonotype was counted at least ten times. The gene calls are TRBV12-3 or TRBV12-4 and TRBJ1-2; TRBD1 aligns across 8 bases. CDR3 length: 14 residues. V lost 4 bases, J lost 0 bases, and 1 base stayed unmatched. The CDR3 loop is CASSSTGANYGYTF. The CDR3 DNA follows: TGTGCCAGCAGTTCGACAGGGGCTAACTATGGCTACACCTTC.

The CDR3 DNA reads as TGTGCCAGCAGTCTCAGGACTAGCGGGGGTAGAGATGAGCAGTTCTTC. Residues: CASSLRTSGGRDEQFF. The rearrangement links TRBV12-3 or TRBV12-4 to TRBJ2-1; 13 nucleotides line up with TRBD2. The CDR3 extends over 16 amino acids. V lost 5 bases, J lost 8 bases, and 9 bases stayed unmatched.

This clonotype turned up a few times. The rearrangement uses TRBV27 and TRBJ1-2, with 7 positions matching TRBD1. J was trimmed by 4 bases and V by 6 bases; bases with no gene match: 8. The CDR3 is 14 amino acids. Germline V CDR1 and CDR2: MNHEY, SMNVEV (reference sequence). As DNA, the CDR3 is TGTGCCAGCAGGGGGGGACAGTCGATCTATGGCTACACCTTC. Translating it yields CASRGGQSIYGYTF.

This clonotype appeared a few times. J is TRBJ2-6 and V is TRBV30, with unresolved D. Per the germline V gene, CDR1 is GTSNPN and CDR2 is SVGIG (reference sequence). This CDR3 has 13 residues. Trimming removed 3 bases at V and 0 bases at J, with 3 bases between. CDR3 loop: CAWSSSGANVLTF. The DNA of the CDR3 is TGTGCCTGGAGCAGCTCTGGGGCCAACGTCCTGACTTTC.

A note on this clonotype: A read error is possible here, since a much larger clone lies one base away. The chain is built from TRBV28 and TRBJ1-5; 11 nucleotides match TRBD1. There are 14 residues in the CDR3. Per the germline V gene, CDR1 is MDHEN and CDR2 is SYDVKM. CDR3 amino acids: CTSSPGQGGQPQHF. The CDR3 DNA follows: TGTACCAGCAGTCCGGGACAGGGGGGTCAGCCCCAGCATTTT.

The rearrangement joins TRBV6-2 or TRBV6-3 to TRBJ1-5; D remains unclear. The CDR3 runs 14 residues. Germline V gene data show CDR1 as MNHEY and CDR2 as SVGEGT. Trimming pared 4 bases from V and 4 bases from J, leaving 11 bases between. This CDR3 is CASSSRFRNQPQHF. The CDR3 nucleotides are TGTGCCAGCAGTTCCCGATTTAGGAATCAGCCCCAGCATTTT.